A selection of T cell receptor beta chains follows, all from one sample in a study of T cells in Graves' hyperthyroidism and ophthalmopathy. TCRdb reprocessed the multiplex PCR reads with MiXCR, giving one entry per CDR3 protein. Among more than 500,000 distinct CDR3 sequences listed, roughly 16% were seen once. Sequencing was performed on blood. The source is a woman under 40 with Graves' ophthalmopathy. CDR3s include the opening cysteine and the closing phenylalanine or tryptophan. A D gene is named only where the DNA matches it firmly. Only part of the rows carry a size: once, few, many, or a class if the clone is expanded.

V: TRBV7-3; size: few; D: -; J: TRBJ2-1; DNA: TGTGCCAGCAGCTTAAGTCCCGGGACAAACAATGAGCAGTTCTTC; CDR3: CASSLSPGTNNEQFF
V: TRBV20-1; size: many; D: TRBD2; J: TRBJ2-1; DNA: TGCAGTGCTACCAGCGGGAGCTCCCACAATGAGCAGTTCTTC; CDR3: CSATSGSSHNEQFF
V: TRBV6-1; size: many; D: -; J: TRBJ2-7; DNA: TGTGCCAGCAGTGCAAATCTCCTAACCTACGAGCAGTACTTC; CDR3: CASSANLLTYEQYF
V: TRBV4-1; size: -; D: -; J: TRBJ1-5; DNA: TGCGCCAGCAGCCAAGTCTTGAATAGCAATCAGCCCCAGCATTTT; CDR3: CASSQVLNSNQPQHF
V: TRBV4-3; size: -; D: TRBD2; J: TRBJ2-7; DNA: TGCGCCAGCAGCCAAGAAGGTAGCGGGATTTACTACGAGCAGTACTTC; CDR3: CASSQEGSGIYYEQYF
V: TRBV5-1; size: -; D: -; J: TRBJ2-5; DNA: TGCGCCAGCAGCCCGTGGACAGTCCAAGAGACCCAGTACTTC; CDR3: CASSPWTVQETQYF
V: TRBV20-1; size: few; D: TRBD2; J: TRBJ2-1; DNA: TGCAGTGCTCAGGCGGGAGTTTACAATGAGCAGTTCTTC; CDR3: CSAQAGVYNEQFF
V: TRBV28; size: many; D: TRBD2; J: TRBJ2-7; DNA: TGTGCCAGCCGGAGAGGCGGGAGGGTCAACGAGCAGTACTTC; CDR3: CASRRGGRVNEQYF
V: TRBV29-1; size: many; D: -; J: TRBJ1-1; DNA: TGCAGCACGACGGATTGGAGGAACACTGAAGCTTTCTTT; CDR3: CSTTDWRNTEAFF
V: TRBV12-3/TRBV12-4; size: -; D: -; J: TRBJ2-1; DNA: TGTGCCAGCCGAGGCGGGGCCGAGCAGTTCTTC; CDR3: CASRGGAEQFF
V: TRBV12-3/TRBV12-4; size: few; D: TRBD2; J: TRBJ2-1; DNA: TGTGCCAGCCGCCCGAGGCTAGCGGGAATCTATGAGCAGTTCTTC; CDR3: CASRPRLAGIYEQFF
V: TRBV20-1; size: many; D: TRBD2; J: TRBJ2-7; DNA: TGCAGTGCTATAGGGACTAGCGGTTCCTACGAGCAGTACTTC; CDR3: CSAIGTSGSYEQYF
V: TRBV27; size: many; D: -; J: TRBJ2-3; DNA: TGTGCCAGCAGCCCCCACGTTAGCGGCTACACAGATACGCAGTATTTT; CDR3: CASSPHVSGYTDTQYF
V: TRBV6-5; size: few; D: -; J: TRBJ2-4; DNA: TGTGCCAGCAGTTACTCGAGTGACCCTACGGACATTCAGTACTTC; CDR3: CASSYSSDPTDIQYF
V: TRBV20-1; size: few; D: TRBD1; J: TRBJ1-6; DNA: TGCAGTGCTACGACAGGGGTAAATTCACCCCTCCACTTT; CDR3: CSATTGVNSPLHF
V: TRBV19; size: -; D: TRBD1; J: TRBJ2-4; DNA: TGTGCCAGTAGTACCGGGACAGTCCGAAACATTCAGTACTTC; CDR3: CASSTGTVRNIQYF
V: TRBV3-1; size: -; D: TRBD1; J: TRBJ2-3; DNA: TGTGCCAGCAGCAAGACAGGGGAGGTGTACGATACGCAGTATTTT; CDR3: CASSKTGEVYDTQYF